The 17 T cell receptor beta chains in this list originate from one sample, sequenced in a study of blood T cell repertoires in COVID-19. The repertoire was sequenced with immunoSEQ multiplex PCR; TCRdb's copy has only in-frame clones and lacks some. In the table there are about 86,000 clones, roughly 86% of which are singletons. Sequenced material: peripheral blood. The receptors stem from a woman of 80 years or more with acute or convalescent COVID-19.

The chain links TRBV3-1 (or the pseudogene TRBV3-2) to TRBJ2-1; D is undetermined. V lost 4 bases to trimming and J lost 6 bases, with 7 bases between them. The CDR3 spans 12 residues. From germline, CDR1 is LGHDT and CDR2 YNNKEL (reference sequence). In nucleotides, the CDR3 is TGTGCCAGCAGCCGACACCTCAATGAGCAGTTCTTC. Its translation: CASSRHLNEQFF.

The chain uses TRBV6-1 and TRBJ2-2; D is possibly TRBD2 (6 bases). CDR3 length: 18 amino acids. V dropped 0 bases and J dropped 0 bases, with 14 bases sitting between them. The germline gives CDR1 MNHNS, CDR2 SASEGT. The CDR3 sequence is CASSEAGLLAPNTGELFF. The CDR3 nucleotides read TGTGCCAGCAGTGAAGCAGGGCTACTAGCTCCGAACACCGGGGAGCTGTTTTTT.

This clone was observed a handful of times. The rearrangement joins TRBV10-3 to TRBJ2-7; TRBD1 matches at 7 bases. With V trimmed by 5 bases and J by 4 bases, 5 bases remained unmatched. Germline CDR1 ENHRY, CDR2 SYGVKD. The CDR3 extends over 13 amino acids. CDR3 protein: CAISSGTEYEQYF. CDR3 bases: TGTGCCATCAGTTCCGGGACAGAGTACGAGCAGTACTTC.

J is TRBJ1-1 and V is TRBV10-1; unclear D gene. The CDR3 loop spans 13 amino acids. The V end was cut by 3 bases, the J end by 1 base, with 6 bases between. Germline values: CDR1 WNHNN, CDR2 SYGVQD (reference sequence). CDR3 in DNA: TGCGCCAGCAGTGAAGGCGGGAACACTGAAGCTTTCTTT. Protein: CASSEGGNTEAFF.

The chain links TRBV7-2 to TRBJ2-1, with 9 bases that match TRBD2. This CDR3 has 15 amino acids. CDR1 and CDR2 (germline): SGHTA, FQGNSA. J was trimmed by 4 bases and V by 4 bases; bases with no gene match: 5. The CDR3 DNA is TGTGCCAGCAGCTCGACTAGCGGATTTTACAATGAGCAGTTCTTC. Translating gives CASSSTSGFYNEQFF.

The V call is TRBV14, the J call TRBJ1-3, with a tentative D call TRBD1 (6 bases). Deletions cut 5 bases from V and 2 bases from J, with 10 bases between. The germline CDR1 and CDR2 sequences are SGHDN and FVKESK. The CDR3 covers 14 residues. The CDR3 region is CASSDGQPGNTIYF. The CDR3 bases are TGTGCCAGCAGCGACGGACAGCCTGGAAACACCATATATTTT.

This clone turned up a few times. The chain employs TRBV28 and TRBJ2-7, with TRBD1 identical over 8 bases. Trimming cost V 5 bases and J 2 bases; bases outside gene matches: 5. Germline assignment: CDR1 MDHEN and CDR2 SYDVKM. This CDR3 is built from 14 residues. The CDR3 sequence: CASSDRGPTYEQYF. The CDR3 DNA reads TGTGCCAGCAGTGACAGGGGCCCTACCTACGAGCAGTACTTC.

This sequence joins TRBV6-5 and TRBJ1-2, with a tentative D call TRBD1 (6 bases). Germline assignment: CDR1 MNHEY and CDR2 SVGAGI. The CDR3 runs to 13 residues. Between the trimmed V and J ends, which lost 7 bases and 0 bases, there was a span of 9 bases. The CDR3 bases are TGTGCCAGCATCAGGGGCCCTAACTATGGCTACACCTTC. Protein sequence: CASIRGPNYGYTF.

This clone was observed a single time. The J gene is TRBJ2-1, the V gene TRBV28; 9 bases agree with TRBD1. The CDR3 has 14 residues. Germline V CDR1 and CDR2: MDHEN, SYDVKM. Losses at the gene ends were 5 bases for V and 13 bases for J; bases not matched to a gene: 12. CDR3 nucleotides: TGTGCCAGCAGTCTGGGACAGGGACGGGTCGGACAGTTCTTC. Translating gives CASSLGQGRVGQFF.

This clone has a handful of counts. The rearrangement joins TRBV27 to TRBJ2-2; TRBD1 agrees at 7 bases. The CDR3 consists of 16 residues. Per germline, CDR1 MNHEY and CDR2 SMNVEV (reference sequence). J lost 3 bases, V lost 5 bases, and 9 bases had no gene match. CDR3 amino acids: CASSLQGLYDTGELFF. The CDR3 coding sequence is TGTGCCAGCAGTCTACAGGGGTTGTACGACACCGGGGAGCTGTTTTTT.

J is TRBJ2-5 and V is TRBV12-3 or TRBV12-4; no clear D. V dropped 2 bases and J dropped 5 bases, with 6 bases sitting between them. CDR3 size: 12 residues. The CDR3 region is CASSLLRETQYF. The CDR3 region has the DNA TGTGCCAGCAGTTTATTGCGGGAGACCCAGTACTTC.

The J gene is TRBJ2-5, the V gene TRBV7-2, with 8 nucleotides matching TRBD1. CDR3 length: 15 residues. V gave up 7 bases and J gave up 4 bases; unmatched junction bases: 11. In germline, CDR1 is SGHTA, CDR2 FQGNSA. Here the CDR3 reads CASTIGQGMLETQYF. DNA of the CDR3: TGTGCCAGCACTATAGGACAGGGAATGTTAGAGACCCAGTACTTC.

The gene calls are TRBV19 and TRBJ2-1; a weak D match, TRBD2 (6 bases). The germline V gene encodes CDR1 LNHDA and CDR2 SQIVND (reference sequence). This CDR3 comprises 12 residues. Trimming pared 7 bases from V and 11 bases from J, leaving 15 bases between. CDR3 in amino acids: CASTSAARKQFF. Written as DNA, the CDR3 is TGTGCCAGTACTAGCGCAGCCCGTAAGCAGTTCTTC.

The chain carries TRBV7-8 and TRBJ2-2; possibly TRBD1 for D (6 bases). Trimming pared 5 bases from V and 1 base from J, leaving 17 bases between. CDR1 is SGHVS and CDR2 is FQNEAQ in the germline V gene. This CDR3 is 17 amino acids long. CDR3 residues: CASSTPSGTMNTGELFF. Here the CDR3 DNA reads TGTGCCAGCAGCACGCCCTCCGGGACAATGAACACCGGGGAGCTGTTTTTT.

The V call is TRBV23-1, the J call TRBJ2-7; 13 bases agree with TRBD2. TRBV23-1 is identified as an open reading frame with a role that is uncertain. The junction had 9 bases not matched to a gene; V was cut back by 4 bases and J by 3 bases. This CDR3 region has 17 residues. The CDR3 here is CASSPGLAGVGYYEQYF. CDR3 DNA: TGCGCCAGCAGTCCCGGACTAGCGGGAGTGGGTTACTACGAGCAGTACTTC.

This chain links TRBV6-2 or TRBV6-3 with TRBJ2-5; unclear D gene. This CDR3 is 13 amino acids long. Trimming pared 0 bases from V and 4 bases from J, leaving 6 bases between. Germline V gene sequence: CDR1 MNHEY, CDR2 SVGEGT. CDR3 sequence reads: CASSYSSGETQYF. The CDR3 bases are TGTGCCAGCAGTTACTCCTCCGGAGAGACCCAGTACTTC.

A few counts support this clone. The chain links TRBV24-1 to TRBJ2-5, with 7 bases lining up with TRBD1. V shed 3 bases and J 7 bases; nucleotides not matched to a gene: 16. This CDR3 comprises 17 residues. CDR1 is KGHDR and CDR2 is SFDVKD in the germline V gene. CDR3 region: CATSDPSPTGSTGTQYF. In nucleotides, the CDR3 is TGTGCCACCAGTGATCCTTCACCGACAGGGTCAACGGGGACCCAGTACTTC.